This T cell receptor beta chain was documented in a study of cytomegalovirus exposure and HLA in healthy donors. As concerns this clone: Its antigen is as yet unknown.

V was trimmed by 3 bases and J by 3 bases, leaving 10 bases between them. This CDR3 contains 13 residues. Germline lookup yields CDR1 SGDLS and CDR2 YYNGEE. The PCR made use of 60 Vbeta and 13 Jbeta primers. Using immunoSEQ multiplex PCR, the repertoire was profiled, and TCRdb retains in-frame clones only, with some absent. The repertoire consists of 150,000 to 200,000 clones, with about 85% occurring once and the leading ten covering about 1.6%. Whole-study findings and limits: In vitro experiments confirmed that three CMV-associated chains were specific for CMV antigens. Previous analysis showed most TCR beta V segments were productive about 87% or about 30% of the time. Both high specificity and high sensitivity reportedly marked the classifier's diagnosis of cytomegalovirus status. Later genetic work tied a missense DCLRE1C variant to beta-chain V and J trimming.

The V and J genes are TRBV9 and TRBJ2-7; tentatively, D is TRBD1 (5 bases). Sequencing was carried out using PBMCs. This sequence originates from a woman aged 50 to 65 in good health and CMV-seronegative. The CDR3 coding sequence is TGTGCCAGCAGCGAGGGGAACCTCTACGAGCAGTACTTC. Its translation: CASSEGNLYEQYF.